The T cell receptor beta chain described here comes from a study of technical replicates of blood from several donors. The repertoire was sequenced with immunoSEQ multiplex PCR; TCRdb's copy has only in-frame clones and lacks some. The sample has roughly 90,000 clones; almost 97% are singletons. The V segment lost 4 bases and the J segment 7 bases; nucleotides outside the gene matches: 9. This CDR3 comprises 14 residues. The V gene's germline CDR1 is LGHNA and CDR2 YSLEER. The TCR comes from a human donor in good health. The rearrangement uses TRBV4-3 and TRBJ1-2; TRBD1 matches at 7 bases. The material sequenced was T cells isolated from PBMCs. The CDR3, as DNA: TGCGCCAGCAGCCTGGACAGGACACCTGGTGGCTACACCTTC. Residues: CASSLDRTPGGYTF.